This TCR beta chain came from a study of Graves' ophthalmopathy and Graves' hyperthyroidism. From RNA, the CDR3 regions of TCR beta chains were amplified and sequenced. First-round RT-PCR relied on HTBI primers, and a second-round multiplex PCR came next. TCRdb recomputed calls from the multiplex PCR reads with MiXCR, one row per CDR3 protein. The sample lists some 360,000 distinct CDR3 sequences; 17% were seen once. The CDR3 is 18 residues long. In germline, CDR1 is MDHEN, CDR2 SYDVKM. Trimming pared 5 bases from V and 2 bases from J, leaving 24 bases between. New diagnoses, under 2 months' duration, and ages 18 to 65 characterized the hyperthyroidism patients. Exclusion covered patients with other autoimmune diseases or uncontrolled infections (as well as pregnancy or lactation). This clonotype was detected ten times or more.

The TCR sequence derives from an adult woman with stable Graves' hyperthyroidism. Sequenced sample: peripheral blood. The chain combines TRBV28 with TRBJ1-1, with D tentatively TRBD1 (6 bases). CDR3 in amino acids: CASSHHPAQGTFNTEAFF. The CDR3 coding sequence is TGTGCCAGCAGTCACCACCCCGCGCAGGGGACATTCAACACTGAAGCTTTCTTT.